The present T cell receptor beta chain was sequenced within a study of blood T cell repertoires in COVID-19. The wider study: The samples span acute and convalescent COVID-19 from the United States, Italy and Spain. T cells, B-cell-depleted T cells, or PBMCs provided the cDNA or gDNA that served as material.

Original processing methods: It was from reference gene primer amplification that nucleated cell counts were estimated. Some clones are missing from TCRdb's copy, which holds only in-frame ones; the method was immunoSEQ multiplex PCR. V, J and clone size were drawn from that table, and D and trimming were deduced from the DNA. This table holds approximately 150,000 clones, around 86% found once. Germline V lookup: CDR1 SGHRS, CDR2 YFSETQ. The CDR3 spans 16 residues. V lost 4 bases, J lost 8 bases, and 19 bases lay in between. Sequencing was performed on peripheral blood. The TCR originated in a man of 80 years or more with acute or convalescent COVID-19. The chain is built from TRBV5-1 and TRBJ1-6, with D possibly TRBD1 on 6 matching bases. The CDR3 sequence is CASSPAQGLEHSPLHF. Written as DNA, the CDR3 is TGCGCCAGCAGCCCGGCGCAGGGGTTGGAGCATTCACCCCTCCACTTT.